This T cell receptor (beta chain) is from a study of control samples from healthy donors and cancer patients. From germline, CDR1 is MNHEY and CDR2 SVGAGI. The germline V and J ends were trimmed by 5 bases and 9 bases, with 14 bases remaining between them. This CDR3 comprises 13 residues. Assay: immunoSEQ multiplex PCR; the TCRdb copy retains only in-frame clones and omits some. The sample yields about 220,000 clones, around 94% seen once. The rearrangement joins TRBV6-5 to TRBJ1-5; tentatively, D is TRBD1 (5 bases). This TCR came from a man between 50 and 59 years old in good health. Sequences were obtained from blood. The CDR3 bases are TGTGCCAGCAGTCTCGGTGGGGGGTCGCCCCAGCATTTT. Its translation is CASSLGGGSPQHF.